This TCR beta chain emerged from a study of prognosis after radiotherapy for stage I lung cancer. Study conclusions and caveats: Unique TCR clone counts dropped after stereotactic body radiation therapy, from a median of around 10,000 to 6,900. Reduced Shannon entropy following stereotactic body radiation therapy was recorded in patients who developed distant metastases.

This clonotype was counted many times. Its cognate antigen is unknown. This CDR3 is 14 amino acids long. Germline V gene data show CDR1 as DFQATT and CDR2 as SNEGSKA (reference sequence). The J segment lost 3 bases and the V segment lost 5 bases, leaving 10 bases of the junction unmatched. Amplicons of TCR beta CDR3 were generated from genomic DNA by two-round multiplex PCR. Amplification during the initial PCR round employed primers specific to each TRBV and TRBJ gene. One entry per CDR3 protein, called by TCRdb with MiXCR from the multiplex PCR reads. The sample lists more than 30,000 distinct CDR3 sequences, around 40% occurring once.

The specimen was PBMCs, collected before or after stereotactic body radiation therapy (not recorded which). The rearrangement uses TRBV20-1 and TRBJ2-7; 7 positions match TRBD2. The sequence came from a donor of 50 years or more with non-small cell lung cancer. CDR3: CSAAAPSGLYEQYF. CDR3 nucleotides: TGCAGTGCTGCAGCCCCTAGCGGACTCTACGAGCAGTACTTC.